The sequence of this T cell receptor beta chain was determined in a study of blood T cell repertoires in COVID-19. Germline loops: CDR1 MNHEY, CDR2 SMNVEV (reference sequence). The trim removed 6 bases at V and 4 bases at J, leaving 13 bases unmatched. The CDR3 consists of 17 residues. TCRdb keeps only in-frame clones here, not all; method: immunoSEQ multiplex PCR. The profile shows around 290,000 clones, approximately 89% of them singletons. The rearrangement uses TRBV27 and TRBJ2-7; 12 bases align to TRBD2. Sequenced material: PBMCs or T cells enriched from blood (not recorded which). This sequence was found in a woman between 18 and 29 years old who had recovered from COVID-19. CDR3 in amino acids: CASSFGASGGAVYEQYF. DNA of the CDR3: TGTGCCAGCAGCTTCGGGGCTAGCGGGGGGGCGGTTTACGAGCAGTACTTC.